These 12 T cell receptor beta chains were all obtained from the same sample, sequenced in a study of blood T cell repertoires in COVID-19. Sequencing was performed with immunoSEQ multiplex PCR; in TCRdb, only in-frame clones are kept and a portion is missing. The repertoire holds a few hundred thousand clones, with just under 90% as singletons. Sequencing input: peripheral blood. The receptors originated from a woman under 40 with COVID-19, enrolled during active disease.

Written as DNA, the CDR3 is TGTGCCAGCTCACCAACCAGGGCAGAGACCCAGTACTTC. It is translated as CASSPTRAETQYF. This chain joins TRBV18 and TRBJ2-5; D may be TRBD1 (5 bases). Germline V lookup: CDR1 KGHSH, CDR2 LQKENI. V lost 2 bases, J lost 4 bases, and 8 bases lay in between. This CDR3 comprises 13 residues.

This chain connects TRBV28 to TRBJ1-3, with TRBD1 matching 8 bases. The CDR3 totals 15 residues. Germline V gives CDR1 MDHEN, CDR2 SYDVKM. Unmatched junction bases numbered 0, after V lost 0 bases and J lost 2 bases. The CDR3 sequence: CASSLWGQAGNTIYF. The CDR3 region has the DNA TGTGCCAGCAGTTTATGGGGACAGGCTGGAAACACCATATATTTT.

This clone is a singleton in its sample. V is TRBV11-1 and J is TRBJ2-2; D possibly corresponds to TRBD2 (5 bases). From germline, CDR1 is SGHAT and CDR2 FQDESV (reference sequence). This CDR3 has 13 amino acids. V shed 4 bases and J shed 2 bases, with 5 bases lying between them. The CDR3 reads CASSWTNTGELFF. CDR3 in DNA: TGTGCCAGCAGCTGGACTAACACCGGGGAGCTGTTTTTT.

The gene calls are TRBV7-2 and TRBJ2-7, with D possibly being TRBD2 (5 bases). Trimming took 5 bases from V and 3 from J, leaving 17 bases between them. The CDR3 sequence is 15 residues long. Germline-derived CDR1 and CDR2 are SGHTA and FQGNSA. This chain's CDR3 is CASSQTVGSYYEQYF. CDR3 coding DNA: TGTGCCAGCAGCCAGACCGTTGGGAGTTACTACGAGCAGTACTTC.

This clone was detected once. The chain combines TRBV6-2 or TRBV6-3 with TRBJ2-7; D possibly corresponds to TRBD1 (5 bases). The CDR3 loop spans 12 amino acids. Trimming pared 6 bases from V and 6 bases from J, leaving 12 bases between. The V gene's germline CDR1 is MNHEY and CDR2 SVGEGT. Here the CDR3 DNA reads TGTGCCAGCAGCCACCAAGGGGTCGAGCAGTACGTC. Protein product: CASSHQGVEQYV.

Concerning this clone: Compared with germline, one end of the junction differs, possibly owing to a read error. V usage is TRBV18 and J usage is TRBJ1-4, with a weak D call TRBD1 (5 bases). The V gene's germline CDR1 is KGHSH and CDR2 LQKENI. This CDR3 is built from 16 residues. This CDR3 reads CASSQSGESTNEKLFF. The DNA for the CDR3 is TGTGCCAGTTCACAATCGGGGGAATCAACTAATGAAAAACTGTTTTTT.

The chain joins TRBV2 to TRBJ1-4; 9 bases agree with TRBD1. This CDR3 region has 16 residues. Germline trimming cut 7 bases from V and 0 bases from J; bases unmatched to any gene: 6. Germline V gene lookup returns CDR1 SNHLY and CDR2 FYNNEI. CDR3 in amino acids: CASKSTGGATNEKLFF. The CDR3 bases are TGTGCCAGCAAGTCCACAGGGGGCGCAACTAATGAAAAACTGTTTTTT. Full variable domain (remainder filled in from reference TRBV2 and TRBJ1-4): EPEVTQTPSHQVTQMGQEVILRCVPISNHLYFYWYRQILGQKVEFLVSFYNNEISEKSEIFDDQFSVERPDGSNFTLKIRSTKLEDSAMYFCASKSTGGATNEKLFFGSGTQLSVL.

The chain couples TRBV7-8 to TRBJ1-6; maybe TRBD1 (6 bases). The CDR3 sequence is 15 residues long. The germline V and J ends were trimmed by 1 base and 7 bases, with 11 bases remaining between them. The germline gives CDR1 SGHVS, CDR2 FQNEAQ. CDR3 sequence (DNA): TGTGCCAGCAGCTTAGACAGGGTGGGAAATTCACCCCTCCACTTT. Translation: CASSLDRVGNSPLHF.

The table lists this clone with a few counts. The chain uses TRBV7-9 and TRBJ1-4, with TRBD1 matching over 8 bases. This CDR3 comprises 14 residues. The V gene's germline CDR1 is SEHNR and CDR2 FQNEAQ (reference sequence). V lost 4 bases and J lost 7; bases outside the gene matches: 5. CDR3 loop: CASSWTGRGEKLFF. CDR3 DNA sequence: TGTGCCAGCAGCTGGACAGGGAGGGGTGAAAAACTGTTTTTT.

V usage is TRBV5-6 and J usage is TRBJ2-3; tentative D call: TRBD1 (6 bases). CDR1 and CDR2 (germline): SGHDT, YYEEEE. The CDR3 runs to 18 residues. V was shortened by 3 bases and J by 2 bases, with 22 bases between the two germline ends. CDR3 region: CASSSAVATGLLTDTQYF. CDR3 nucleotides: TGTGCCAGCAGCTCTGCAGTGGCGACAGGCCTGCTCACAGATACGCAGTATTTT.

The chain has TRBV19 and TRBJ1-2, with 10 bases aligning to TRBD1. The V gene end was trimmed by 4 bases and the J gene end by 7 bases; junction bases not matched to a gene: 12. The germline CDR1 and CDR2 sequences are LNHDA and SQIVND (reference sequence). The CDR3 totals 16 residues. The CDR3 DNA reads TGTGCCAGTAGTACCCCGGGACAGGGGATTTTCTCTGGCTACACCTTC. Its protein is CASSTPGQGIFSGYTF.

V is TRBV29-1 and J is TRBJ1-2; 7 bases are shared with TRBD1. This CDR3 is built from 11 residues. Germline trimming cut 3 bases from V and 8 bases from J; bases unmatched to any gene: 3. Germline CDR1 SQVTM, CDR2 ANQGSEA. The CDR3 sequence: CSVDDRAGYTF. The CDR3 DNA reads TGCAGCGTTGATGACAGGGCCGGCTACACCTTC.